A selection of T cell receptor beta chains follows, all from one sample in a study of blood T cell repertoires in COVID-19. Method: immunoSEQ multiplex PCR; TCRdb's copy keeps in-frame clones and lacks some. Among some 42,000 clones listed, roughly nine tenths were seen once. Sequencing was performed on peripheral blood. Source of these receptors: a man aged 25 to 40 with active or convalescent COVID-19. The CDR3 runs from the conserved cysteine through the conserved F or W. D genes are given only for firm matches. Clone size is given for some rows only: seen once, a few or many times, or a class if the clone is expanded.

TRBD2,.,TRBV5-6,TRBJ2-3,TGTGCCAGCAGCCCGGGACTAGCGCCATACACAGATACGCAGTATTTT,CASSPGLAPYTDTQYF
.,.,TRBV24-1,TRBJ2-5,TGTGCCACCAGTGATCCCCGACAGCAGCCGGAGACCCAGTACTTC,CATSDPRQQPETQYF
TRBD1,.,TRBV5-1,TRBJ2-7,TGCGCCAGCAGCCTCCGGGACAGGGGGTACGAGCAGTACTTC,CASSLRDRGYEQYF
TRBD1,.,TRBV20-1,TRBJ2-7,TGCAGTGCTAGTCGGGGACAGTCATCCTACGAGCAGTACTTC,CSASRGQSSYEQYF
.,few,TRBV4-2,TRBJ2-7,TGTGCCAGCAGCCAAGAACGGCGGGCCTCCTACGAGCAGTACTTC,CASSQERRASYEQYF
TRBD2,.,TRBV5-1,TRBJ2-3,TGCGCCAGCAGCTACCGGACTAGCGGGGGCACAGATACGCAGTATTTT,CASSYRTSGGTDTQYF
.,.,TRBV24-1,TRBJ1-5,TGTGCCACCAGTAAGGCCGGGGCAGGGGGCAATCAGCCCCAGCATTTT,CATSKAGAGGNQPQHF
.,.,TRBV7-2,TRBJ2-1,TGTGCCAGCAGCTTAGCGTTACGGAATGAGCAGTTCTTC,CASSLALRNEQFF
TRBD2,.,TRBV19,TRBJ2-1,TGTGCCAGTAGTCCCAGGACTAGCGGGGGCACCGGTTTTTACAATGAGCAGTTCTTC,CASSPRTSGGTGFYNEQFF
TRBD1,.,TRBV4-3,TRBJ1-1,TGCGCCAGCAGCCGGAGTCAGGGGGCCGACACTGAAGCTTTCTTT,CASSRSQGADTEAFF
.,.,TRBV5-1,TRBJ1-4,TGCGCCAGCAGCTTAGAGCATATGAATGAAAAACTGTTTTTT,CASSLEHMNEKLFF
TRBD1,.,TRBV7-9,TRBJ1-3,TGTGCCAGCAGACCGACAGGGGGGAGCTCTGGAAACACCATATATTTT,CASRPTGGSSGNTIYF
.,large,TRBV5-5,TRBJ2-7,TGTGCCAGCAGCTTGGAGGATACGGCAGGGGACGGGTACTTC,CASSLEDTAGDGYF
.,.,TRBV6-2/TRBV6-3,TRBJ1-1,TGTGCCAGCAGCCTCGTTTCCCCCAGGCCGAACACTGAAGCTTTCTTT,CASSLVSPRPNTEAFF
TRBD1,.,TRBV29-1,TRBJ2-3,TGCAGCTGCTCCCGGGGACAGGGCTCAGATACGCAGTATTTT,CSCSRGQGSDTQYF
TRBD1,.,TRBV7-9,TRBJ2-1,TGTGCCAGCAGCTCCCGGGACAGGGGCTTCAATGAGCAGTTCTTC,CASSSRDRGFNEQFF
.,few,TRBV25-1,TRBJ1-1,TGTGCCAGCAGTGAACTAGGACAGCAGAACACTGAAGCTTTCTTT,CASSELGQQNTEAFF
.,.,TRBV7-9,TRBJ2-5,TGTGCCAGCAGCGCTCCTAGACCCCAAGAGACCCAGTACTTC,CASSAPRPQETQYF
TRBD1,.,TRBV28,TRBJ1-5,TGTGCCAGCAGATGGACAGGGGCAGGCAATCAGCCCCAGCATTTT,CASRWTGAGNQPQHF
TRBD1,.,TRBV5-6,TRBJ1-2,TGTGCCAGCAGCTTGTGGAGCTCCAGGACAGGACCCTATGGCTACACCTTC,CASSLWSSRTGPYGYTF
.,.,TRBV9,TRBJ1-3,TGTGCCAGCAGCTCCCGAGGGGGGGGGTTCTTCGGTAACACCATATATTTT,CASSSRGGGFFGNTIYF
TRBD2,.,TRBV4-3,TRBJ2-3,TGCGCCAGCAGCCAAGATCTCTCTAGCGGGAGGGCAGATACGCAGTATTTT,CASSQDLSSGRADTQYF
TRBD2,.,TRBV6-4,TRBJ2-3,TGTGCCAGCAGTGTCGATCTAGCGGGACCAGATACGCAGTATTTT,CASSVDLAGPDTQYF
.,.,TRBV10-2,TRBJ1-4,TGCGCCAGCAGTGAGTCGAGATTGGGCAGCTTTAATGAAAAACTGTTTTTT,CASSESRLGSFNEKLFF
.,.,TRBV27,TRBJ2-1,TGTGCCAGCAGAACCGCCACCCAGGGAAAAAGCTTCCTTAATGAGCAGTTCTTC,CASRTATQGKSFLNEQFF
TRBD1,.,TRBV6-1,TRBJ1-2,TGTGCCAGCAGTGAACTTGACAGGGGTTATGGCTACACCTTC,CASSELDRGYGYTF
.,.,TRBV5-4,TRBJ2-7,TGTGCCAGCAGCTTTAACTTCTACGAGCAGTACTTC,CASSFNFYEQYF
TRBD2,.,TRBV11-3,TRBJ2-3,TGTGCCAGCAGCCGACCCAGCGGGAGGTATGAGTCAGATACGCAGTATTTT,CASSRPSGRYESDTQYF
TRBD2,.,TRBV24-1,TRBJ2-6,TGTGCCACCAGTGACCGGACTAGCGGGGACTCTGGGGCCAACGTCCTGACTTTC,CATSDRTSGDSGANVLTF
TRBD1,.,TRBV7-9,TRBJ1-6,TGTGCCAGCAGCCCTAGGACAGGGAATTCACCCCTCCACTTT,CASSPRTGNSPLHF
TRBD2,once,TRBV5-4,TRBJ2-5,TGTGCCAGCAGCCCCGGGACTAGCAGCCAAGAGACCCAGTACTTC,CASSPGTSSQETQYF
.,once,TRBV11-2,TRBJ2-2,TGTGCCAGCAGTCCTCACGCGGGTACCGGGGAGCTGTTTTTT,CASSPHAGTGELFF
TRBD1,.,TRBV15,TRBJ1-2,TGTGCCACCAGCAATCTCGACAGGGCGCGCTATGGCTACACCTTC,CATSNLDRARYGYTF
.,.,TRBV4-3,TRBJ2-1,TGCGCCAGCAGCCATGCATCCGGGAATTCCTACAATGAGCAGTTCTTC,CASSHASGNSYNEQFF
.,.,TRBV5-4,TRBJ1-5,TGTGCCAGCAGCTTGGGTACAGGGCTCAATCAGCCCCAGCATTTT,CASSLGTGLNQPQHF
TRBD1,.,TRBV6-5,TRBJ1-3,TGTGCCAGCGGTAGGGGACAGGGGTCTGGAAACACCATATATTTT,CASGRGQGSGNTIYF
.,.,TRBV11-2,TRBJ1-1,TGTGCCAGCAGCTTAGCGGGAGTAACCCAAGCTTTCTTT,CASSLAGVTQAFF
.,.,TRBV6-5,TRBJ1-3,TGTGCCAGCTCGGACAGTGCTGGAAACACCATATATTTT,CASSDSAGNTIYF
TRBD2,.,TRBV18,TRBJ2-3,TGTGCCAGCTCACCGAAACTAGCGGATAGCACAGATACGCAGTATTTT,CASSPKLADSTDTQYF
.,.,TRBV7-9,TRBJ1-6,TGTGCCAGCAGCTTCAATAATTCACCCCTCCACTTT,CASSFNNSPLHF
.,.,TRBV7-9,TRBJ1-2,TGTGCCAGCAGCCTGGGAGCCCCCTCTTGGAGAGCCTTC,CASSLGAPSWRAF
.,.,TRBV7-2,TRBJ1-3,TGTGCCAGCAGCTTCGGGGAGTTCTCTGGAAACACCATATATTTT,CASSFGEFSGNTIYF
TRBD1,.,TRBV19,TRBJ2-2,TGTGCCAGTAGTATGTTATCGAAGGTGTCGGAACAGGGGTCCGGGGAGCTGTTTTTT,CASSMLSKVSEQGSGELFF
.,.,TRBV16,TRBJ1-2,TGTGCCAGCAGCCCGTACAGGGATCGTGGCTATGGCTACACCTTC,CASSPYRDRGYGYTF
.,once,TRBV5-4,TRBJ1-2,TGTGCCAGCAGCTTGGGGACAGCCATCTATGGCTACACCTTC,CASSLGTAIYGYTF
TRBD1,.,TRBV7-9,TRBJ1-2,TGTGCCAGCAGACCAGGGGGCGTTGGTGGCTACACCTTC,CASRPGGVGGYTF
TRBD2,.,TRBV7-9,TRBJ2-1,TGTGCCAGCAGTCAAGCCAGGACTAGCGGGGCCTACAATGAGCAGTTCTTC,CASSQARTSGAYNEQFF
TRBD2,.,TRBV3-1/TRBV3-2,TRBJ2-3,TGTGCCAGCAGCAGCCTAGCGGGGGGCCGGGATACGCAGTATTTT,CASSSLAGGRDTQYF
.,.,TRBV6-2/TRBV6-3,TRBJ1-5,TGTGCCAGCAGTTATACTGGGGGCGTTCAGCCCCAGCATTTT,CASSYTGGVQPQHF
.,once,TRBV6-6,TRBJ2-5,TGTGCCAGCAGTTTATATCAAGAGACCCAGTACTTC,CASSLYQETQYF
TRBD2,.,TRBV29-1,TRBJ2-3,TGCAGCGTCGGGACTAGCGGGGGAGGTACGCAGTATTTT,CSVGTSGGGTQYF
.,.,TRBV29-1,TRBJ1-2,TGCAGCGTTGAAGGGACATCGAGACCTGGCTACACCTTC,CSVEGTSRPGYTF
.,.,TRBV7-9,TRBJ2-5,TGTGCCAGCAGCTTAGGTCCGGGCGGGGAGACCCAGTACTTC,CASSLGPGGETQYF
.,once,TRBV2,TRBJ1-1,TGTGCCAGCAGGAGACAGGTTGAAGCTTTCTTT,CASRRQVEAFF
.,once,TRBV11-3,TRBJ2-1,TGTGCCAGCAGCTTAGAAGCACCCCCCTACAATGAGCAGTTCTTC,CASSLEAPPYNEQFF
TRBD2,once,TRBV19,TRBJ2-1,TGTGCCAGTAGTATAGCTGGGCGGGAGGGTTGGAATGAGCAGTTCTTC,CASSIAGREGWNEQFF
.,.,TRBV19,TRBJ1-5,TGTGCCAGTAGGAACAGGGAATATCAGCCCCAGCATTTT,CASRNREYQPQHF
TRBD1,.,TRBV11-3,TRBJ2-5,TGTGCCAGCAGCCAGGGACAGGGTGGAGAGACCCAGTACTTC,CASSQGQGGETQYF
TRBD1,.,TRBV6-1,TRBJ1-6,TGTGCCAGCAGTGAAGCGGGGACAGGGGGCTATTCACCCCTCCACTTT,CASSEAGTGGYSPLHF
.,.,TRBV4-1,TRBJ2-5,TGCGCCAGCAGCACCTCTGGGGCCTACCAAGAGACCCAGTACTTC,CASSTSGAYQETQYF